This TCR beta chain was profiled in a study of cytotoxic CD8 clonotypes in ibrutinib-treated CLL. Across the whole study: Investigators reported some 24 partial and 2 complete responses; after median about 74 months, approximately 15 patients remained remitted and about twelve progressed.

Generated by immunoSEQ multiplex PCR, the TCRdb table keeps only in-frame clones and is missing some. The table lists approximately 67,000 clones, around 82% of them singletons. Germline V gene sequence: CDR1 LNHDA, CDR2 SQIVND (reference sequence). V shed 5 bases and J 4 bases; nucleotides not matched to a gene: 5. CDR3 size: 14 residues. Study outcomes and limitations: Exceeding age-matched healthy donors, baseline clonality also tracked the counts of circulating CD8+ T cells.

Worth noting for this clone: Its antigen remains unidentified.

The rearrangement links TRBV19 to TRBJ2-7, with 10 nucleotides matching TRBD1. This TCR derives from a human donor with chronic lymphocytic leukemia. The sample was PBMCs, taken at disease progression, from a patient treated with ibrutinib. The CDR3 coding sequence is TGTGCCAGTAGTGGGACAGGGGACTATTACGAGCAGTACTTC. As protein: CASSGTGDYYEQYF.